These 21 T cell receptor beta chains originate from one sample sequenced in a study of post-analysis software for immune sequencing data. Study-level points and caveats: With TRBV5-6, TRBV5-1 and TRBV20-1 included, about five TRBV segments were more frequent in patients than in controls.

No antigen has been assigned to these receptors. The TCR beta cDNA libraries contained unique molecular identifiers. Each CDR3 protein gets one entry after TCRdb re-called the PCR reads with MiXCR. Of 500,000 to 600,000 distinct CDR3 sequences listed, around 47% are singletons. Sequenced input: blood. Every receptor here comes from a girl aged 5-17 years with multiple sclerosis.

The J gene is TRBJ1-4, the V gene TRBV20-1; a weak D match, TRBD1 (6 bases). The ends were cut back, 5 bases at V and 2 bases at J, with 15 bases in the middle. This CDR3 has 15 residues. Per the germline V gene, CDR1 is DFQATT and CDR2 is SNEGSKA (reference sequence). In DNA, the CDR3 is TGCAGTGCTCTCCCAAGGGGGGGGACTAATGAAAAACTGTTTTTT. It specifies CSALPRGGTNEKLFF.

This chain connects TRBV6-1 to TRBJ2-3; the match to TRBD2 covers 13 bases. J lost 2 bases, V lost 5 bases, and 4 bases had no gene match. This CDR3 contains 16 residues. Germline V lookup: CDR1 MNHNS, CDR2 SASEGT. The CDR3 loop reads CASSRTSGGATDTQYF. CDR3 DNA sequence: TGTGCCAGCAGTCGTACTAGCGGGGGGGCCACAGATACGCAGTATTTT.

The chain is built from TRBV7-9 and TRBJ2-7; TRBD2 is a possible D gene (5 bases). V was clipped by 3 bases and J by 7 bases, with 13 bases between them. The CDR3 totals 13 residues. CDR1 and CDR2 (germline): SEHNR, FQNEAQ (reference sequence). The CDR3 nucleotides are TGTGCCAGCAGCTTTAAAGTGGACTCTGAGCAGTACTTC. This encodes CASSFKVDSEQYF. The full variable domain, rest sourced from reference TRBV7-9 and TRBJ2-7, is DTGVSQNPRHKITKRGQNVTFRCDPISEHNRLYWYRQTLGQGPEFLTYFQNEAQLEKSRLLSDRFSAERPKGSFSTLEIQRTEQGDSAMYLCASSFKVDSEQYFGPGTRLTVT.

The V and J genes are TRBV10-3 and TRBJ2-1, with 8 bases matching TRBD2. The CDR3 spans 14 residues. Germline V CDR1 and CDR2: ENHRY, SYGVKD. The V and J ends lost 6 bases and 6 bases, in that order; junction bases with no gene match: 7. The CDR3 loop is CAISVSGGFNEQFF. In DNA, the CDR3 is TGTGCCATCAGCGTCTCGGGAGGGTTCAATGAGCAGTTCTTC.

CDR3 bases: TGTGCCAGCAGCCCCAGAACCGCCGGGACCCAGTACTTC. The encoded protein is CASSPRTAGTQYF. The V call is TRBV12-3 or TRBV12-4, the J call TRBJ2-7; D call uncertain. TRBJ2-5 matches the DNA end more closely, so the J call is doubtful. This CDR3 is 13 amino acids long.

This clonotype has more than one count but fewer than ten. The rearrangement uses TRBV12-3 or TRBV12-4 and TRBJ2-7; TRBD2 might be the D (5 bases). The CDR3 covers 16 residues. Trimming left V 5 bases short and J 7 bases short, with 24 bases between. The CDR3 coding sequence is TGTGCCAGCAGTGCGCAAAACCAACTAGTCGTCGATGAGCAGTACTTC. Translated: CASSAQNQLVVDEQYF.

CDR3 sequence reads: CASSTPRDVHEAQYF. The CDR3 DNA reads TGTGCCAGCAGTACCCCTAGGGACGTCCACGAGGCCCAGTACTTC. The rearrangement links TRBV27 to TRBJ2-5; D possibly uses TRBD1 or TRBD2 (5 bases each). Germline V CDR1 and CDR2: MNHEY, SMNVEV (reference sequence). Trimming took off 5 bases at V and 9 bases at J, with 22 bases between the two ends. The CDR3 runs 15 residues.

This clonotype was picked up a small number of times. The rearrangement links TRBV12-3 or TRBV12-4 to TRBJ1-5, with D uncertain. Trimming took off 1 base at V and 7 bases at J, with 8 bases between the two ends. The CDR3 runs to 13 residues. The CDR3 DNA is TGTGCCAGCAGTTTAGGGGAACGGCAGCCCCAGCATTTT. Its protein product is CASSLGERQPQHF.

This clonotype has ten or more counts. In DNA, the CDR3 is TGTGCCAGCAGTTTCGGACTAGCGGGAGAGACCCAGTACTTC. Amino acid sequence: CASSFGLAGETQYF. The chain uses TRBV12-3 or TRBV12-4 and TRBJ2-5, with 11 bases that match TRBD2. This CDR3 comprises 14 residues. Trimming removed 3 bases from V and 4 bases from J; junction bases left unmatched: 1.

The chain links TRBV25-1 to TRBJ2-5; 8 bases are a match to TRBD2. This CDR3 is built from 16 residues. The germline gives CDR1 MGHDK, CDR2 SYGVNS. Trimming at V came to 4 bases and at J to 0 bases, leaving 7 bases not matched to a gene. The CDR3 is CASSALGGGYQETQYF. As DNA, the CDR3 is TGTGCCAGCAGTGCTCTGGGCGGGGGGTACCAAGAGACCCAGTACTTC.

The V gene is TRBV28, the J gene TRBJ2-7; 12 bases align to TRBD2. V was pared by 6 bases and J by 3 bases, with 6 bases of the junction left unmatched. CDR1 and CDR2 from the germline V gene are MDHEN and SYDVKM. The CDR3 covers 15 residues. CDR3 loop: CASSSGTSGFYEQYF. CDR3 bases: TGTGCCAGCAGCTCCGGGACTAGCGGGTTCTACGAGCAGTACTTC.

The table lists this clonotype with a few counts. One end of the junction does not line up with germline, which may come from a read error. This chain connects TRBV12-3 or TRBV12-4 to TRBJ1-2, with TRBD1 as a possible D gene (5 bases). This CDR3 has 15 residues. The CDR3 region has the DNA TGTGCCAGCAGTTTAAGGGGCCAAACTAACTATGGCCACACCTTC. This codes for CASSLRGQTNYGHTF.

With regard to this clonotype: A much larger clone differs from this one at a single base, so this may be a read error. V is TRBV9 and J is TRBJ2-7, with TRBD1 matching over 7 bases. The CDR3 extends over 14 amino acids. The germline V gene encodes CDR1 SGDLS and CDR2 YYNGEE. CDR3 coding DNA: TGTGTCAGCTCTCAGGGGGACAGCTCCTACGAGCAGTACTTC. Translation gives CVSSQGDSSYEQYF. The variable domain in full, completed from reference TRBV9 and TRBJ2-7, reads DSGVTQTPKHLITATGQRVTLRCSPRSGDLSVYWYQQSLDQGLQFLIQYYNGEERAKGNILERFSAQQFPDLHSELNLSSLELGDSALYFCVSSQGDSSYEQYFGPGTRLTVT.

This clonotype appeared a single time. The chain employs TRBV5-1 and TRBJ2-7; no reliable D call. The J call could be wrong; TRBJ2-5 is a better fit for the DNA end. The CDR3 runs to 13 residues. The germline gives CDR1 SGHRS, CDR2 YFSETQ. CDR3 loop: CASRPGPGETQYF. The CDR3 DNA reads as TGCGCCAGCAGACCCGGCCCGGGAGAGACCCAGTACTTC.

The chain has TRBV7-6 and TRBJ1-5; 9 nucleotides line up with TRBD1. The V gene end was trimmed by 2 bases and the J gene end by 5 bases; junction bases not matched to a gene: 1. CDR1 and CDR2 from the germline V gene are SGHVS and FNYEAQ. The CDR3 covers 14 residues. CDR3 DNA: TGTGCCAGCAGCTTATGGGACAGGGATCAGCCCCAGCATTTT. Its protein product is CASSLWDRDQPQHF.

The V call is TRBV7-8, the J call TRBJ2-7; 9 bases align to TRBD1. The CDR3 has 14 residues. Trimming at V came to 8 bases and at J to 0 bases, leaving 5 bases not matched to a gene. Germline V gene lookup returns CDR1 SGHVS and CDR2 FQNEAQ. The CDR3 DNA reads TGTGCCAGCTCCTGGGACAGGGTCTCCTACGAGCAGTACTTC. This translates into CASSWDRVSYEQYF.

The chain couples TRBV5-1 to TRBJ2-3; D could derive from TRBD1 or TRBD2 (5 bases each). The CDR3 runs to 15 residues. The V end was cut by 4 bases, the J end by 3 bases, with 15 bases between. Germline V gene data show CDR1 as SGHRS and CDR2 as YFSETQ. CDR3 nucleotides: TGCGCCAGCAGCCTACGGGACGCAGGGACAGATACGCAGTATTTT. Its translation: CASSLRDAGTDTQYF.

The rearrangement joins TRBV24-1 to TRBJ1-5, with a tentative D call TRBD1 (5 bases). The ends were cut back, 5 bases at V and 11 bases at J, with 24 bases in the middle. The CDR3 contains 16 residues. Germline V gives CDR1 KGHDR, CDR2 SFDVKD. This CDR3 is CATSGGPTGVEQTQHF. CDR3 DNA sequence: TGTGCCACCAGTGGGGGACCGACGGGGGTGGAACAGACCCAGCATTTT.

This clonotype came up a few times. This chain joins TRBV24-1 and TRBJ1-2, with unresolved D. The germline V and J ends were trimmed by 3 bases and 8 bases, with 12 bases remaining between them. CDR1 and CDR2 from the germline V gene are KGHDR and SFDVKD. The CDR3 spans 13 residues. DNA for the CDR3: TGTGCCACCAGTGATCCGTCTTTAGCGGGCTACACCTTC. This translates into CATSDPSLAGYTF.

J is TRBJ2-5 and V is TRBV4-2; D possibly corresponds to TRBD2 (6 bases). Trimming cost V 4 bases and J 3 bases, with 15 bases left between them. The CDR3 extends over 15 amino acids. Germline V CDR1 and CDR2: LGHNA, YNFKEQ. The CDR3 coding sequence is TGTGCCAGCAGCCCCCTAACGGGAGAGGAAGAGACCCAGTACTTC. Translation gives CASSPLTGEEETQYF.

The chain joins TRBV5-8 to TRBJ2-2, with D perhaps TRBD1 or TRBD2 (5 bases each). CDR1 is SGHTS, CDR2 YDEGEE, per germline. V dropped 3 bases and J dropped 4 bases, with 13 bases sitting between them. This CDR3 region has 15 residues. DNA for the CDR3: TGTGCCAGCAGCTGGGGACGGTCAGTCACCGGGGAGCTGTTTTTT. This codes for CASSWGRSVTGELFF.